What follows are 6 T cell receptor beta chains derived from one specimen sequenced in a study of OX40 agonist ivuxolimab in advanced cancers. The data were produced by immunoSEQ multiplex PCR, yet TCRdb's version contains in-frame clones alone and is incomplete. The table records about 94,000 clones, roughly 94% of them present only once. Material: CD4+ or CD8+ T cells sorted from blood, obtained in a trial of the OX40 agonist ivuxolimab. The origin of the receptors is an adult with an advanced solid tumor such as melanoma, head and neck, liver or kidney cancer.

The CDR3: CASSYSSRGQSPLHF. In nucleotides, the CDR3 is TGTGCCAGCAGTTACTCGAGCAGGGGGCAATCACCCCTCCACTTT. This chain links TRBV6-5 with TRBJ1-6; TRBD1 aligns across 8 bases. J gave up 10 bases and V 0 bases, and 5 bases lay outside the gene matches. From germline, CDR1 is MNHEY and CDR2 SVGAGI. The CDR3 contains 15 residues.

The chain employs TRBV7-3 and TRBJ2-2; D might be TRBD1 (6 bases). Germline V gene lookup returns CDR1 SGHTA and CDR2 FQGTGA. The CDR3 has 14 amino acids. Trimming took 5 bases from V and 1 from J, leaving 8 bases between them. The CDR3: CASSLGQNTGELFF. In DNA form, the CDR3 reads TGTGCCAGCAGCCTGGGACAGAACACCGGGGAGCTGTTTTTT. Full variable domain (missing parts from reference TRBV7-3 and TRBJ2-2): GAGVSQTPSNKVTEKGKYVELRCDPISGHTALYWYRQSLGQGPEFLIYFQGTGAADDSGLPNDRFFAVRPEGSVSTLKIQRTERGDSAVYLCASSLGQNTGELFFGEGSRLTVL.

The chain has TRBV7-2 and TRBJ2-1; the D gene is possibly TRBD2 (5 bases). The germline V gene has CDR1 SGHTA and CDR2 FQGNSA. Trimming cost V 1 base and J 1 base, with 11 bases left between them. This CDR3 is built from 16 residues. This chain's CDR3 is CASSLGAGESYNEQFF. In nucleotides, the CDR3 is TGTGCCAGCAGCTTAGGGGCCGGGGAGTCCTACAATGAGCAGTTCTTC. The full variable domain, in which reference TRBV7-2 and TRBJ2-1 provide the parts outside the CDR3, is GAGVSQSPSNKVTEKGKDVELRCDPISGHTALYWYRQSLGQGLEFLIYFQGNSAPDKSGLPSDRFSAERTGGSVSTLTIQRTQQEDSAVYLCASSLGAGESYNEQFFGPGTRLTVL.

This chain uses TRBV30 with TRBJ1-1, with 7 nucleotides matching TRBD1. After removal of 4 bases from V and 7 bases from J, the junction contained 15 bases not matched to a gene. The CDR3 runs 15 residues. CDR1 and CDR2 (germline): GTSNPN, SVGIG (reference sequence). CDR3 protein: CAWKYQVGGEGEAFF. For the CDR3, the DNA is TGTGCCTGGAAGTATCAGGTAGGGGGCGAGGGTGAAGCTTTCTTT.

This chain uses TRBV11-2 with TRBJ1-1; D might be TRBD1 (5 bases). The CDR3 is 14 residues long. Trimming shortened V by 6 bases and J by 4 bases, and 15 bases separated the two germline ends. Per the germline V gene, CDR1 is SGHAT and CDR2 is FQNNGV. The CDR3 region is CASRPQGSGTEAFF. The CDR3 nucleotides read TGTGCCAGCAGGCCTCAGGGATCGGGCACTGAAGCTTTCTTT.

The chain has TRBV30 and TRBJ2-5; 8 bases are shared with TRBD2. The ends lost 0 bases at V and 5 bases at J; junction bases unmatched: 8. Germline V CDR1 and CDR2: GTSNPN, SVGIG (reference sequence). This CDR3 region has 15 residues. CDR3 sequence: CAWSVLGAGVETQYF. The DNA of the CDR3 is TGTGCCTGGAGTGTACTGGGAGCGGGAGTGGAGACCCAGTACTTC.